This T cell receptor (beta chain) was captured by sequencing in a study of blood T cells in healthy people across ages. The authors ran a second PCR of about 6 to 11 cycles using a sample-barcoded 5' primer and a J-beta primer mix. TCRdb reanalysed the 5' RACE reads using MiXCR and keeps one entry per CDR3 protein. The table lists around 1,600,000 distinct CDR3 sequences, approximately 39% of them singletons. Germline V gene lookup returns CDR1 LGHNA and CDR2 YSLEER. CDR3 length: 16 amino acids. The V and J ends lost 1 base and 8 bases respectively, with 20 bases between them. This clonotype turned up a few times.

The TCR sequence derives from a woman between 18 and 29 years old in good health. The chain is built from TRBV4-3 and TRBJ1-2; D remains unclear. The sample taken for sequencing was blood. The CDR3 loop is CASSQARQRHPGGYTF. CDR3 in DNA: TGCGCCAGCAGCCAAGCCAGGCAGCGCCACCCGGGGGGCTACACCTTC.